This T cell receptor beta chain is drawn from a study of blood T cell repertoires in COVID-19 (dated by TCRdb to 2018 to 2021). Regarding the study in general: The collaborator samples originated in the United States, Italy and Spain and spanned the acute and convalescent phases of COVID-19. The prospective study material was composed of cDNA or gDNA derived from T cells, B-cell-depleted T cells, or PBMCs. The dataset comprised deeply sampled blood TCRbeta repertoires from subjects exposed to, actively infected with, or recovered from COVID-19. The repertoires were released in a freely available public database intended as a resource for research on the immune response to SARS-CoV-2. Samples were obtained from the ongoing ImmuneRACE study (first 160 participants) and from approximately 1,200 subjects provided by 6 global collaborators. The sample metadata nearly always contained a de-identified subject ID, COVID-19 status, age in years and sex. Where HLA class I and class II types were available, the types were taken from metadata supplied by the sample provider, not from assay-based typing. The paper as a whole reports these results and caveats: Clinical and demographic metadata were provided uncurated, with the amount varying by source and participant.

As to this clone: It has no known antigen specificity. Base quality data are lacking; no much larger clone is found one base away.

The V end gives up 6 bases and the J end 4 bases, leaving 4 bases in the junction not matched to a gene. CDR1 and CDR2, looked up from the germline V gene, are SQVTM and ANQGSEA. The CDR3 covers 13 residues, taking in both the cysteine and the phenylalanine. CDR3 DNA is the only sequence kept; it has 39 bases, read in frame from the first base. The immunoSEQ Assay, a bias-controlled multiplex PCR, was used to amplify TCRbeta CDR3 regions from genomic DNA. For the original study's pipeline: The number of nucleated cells in each sample was estimated from the amplification of reference gene primers within the assay. To quantify the absolute abundance of each unique TCRbeta CDR3 rearrangement, sequence reads were collapsed and filtered. Productive Simpson clonality was computed per sample as the square root of Simpson's diversity index over productive rearrangements. The clones in this table, taken by TCRdb from immuneACCESS, are in-frame only. Not every clone is retained; where verified, under half of the shortfall comes from an unresolved V gene, and the cause of the rest is unknown. The V and J calls and the clone size are those of that table, but D and trimming were determined from the DNA. This sample holds about 230,000 clones; 65% to 90% were observed only once. The ten largest clones capture roughly 12% of the sample.

In Seattle, one collaborating source enrolled patients while the infection was active and tracked those patients longitudinally over the course of disease. The collaborating institutions used their own protocols to collect whole blood in K2EDTA tubes. For TCRbeta analysis, collaborator samples were shipped as frozen whole blood, as isolated PBMCs, or as DNA extracted from either sample type. Recombination joined TRBV29-1 with TRBJ2-3; 10 nucleotides in the junction match TRBD1. The sample consisted of peripheral blood. This clonotype was obtained from a man aged 45 to 65 with COVID-19, enrolled during active disease. The CDR3 reads CSVTGGSADTQYF. In nucleotides, the sequence is TGCAGCGTGACAGGGGGCTCCGCAGATACGCAGTATTTT.